The sequence of this TCR beta chain was determined in a study of vaccination effects on CD4 cells after COVID-19. The study's findings and limits: Marked clonal contraction of both clone types appeared late after vaccination.

Clones were read by immunoSEQ multiplex PCR, and TCRdb kept only the in-frame ones, dropping some. Here the sample spans fewer than 25,000 clones, about 72% being singletons. Antigen-specific CD4+ T cell clonotypes were called by their expansion after viral peptide-pool culture in ViraFEST. Once cultured for roughly ten days, the cells underwent separation to obtain CD4+ T cells. In the vaccine recipients, nucleocapsid antibodies were negative and there was no prior SARS-CoV-2 infection. Each well held 1.5 million to 2.5 million PBMC cultured with 8.5 to 10 ug/ml peptides and 8 to 10 IU/ml IL-2. Each culture had half its medium swapped for IL-2 medium on days 3 and 7. This clone has just a few counts. What it binds is not known. The clonotype comes from a human donor who received a COVID-19 vaccine. The sample consisted of CD4+ T cells from PBMCs cultured with HCoV-OC43 spike peptides, taken before COVID-19 vaccination. Documented subset: HCoV-OC43 spike overlapping peptide pool stimulation.

CDR3 DNA sequence: TGTGCCTGGGCGACAGTTTTCTCCTACAATGAGCAGTTCTTC. Its protein is CAWATVFSYNEQFF. The gene calls are TRBV30 and TRBJ2-1; maybe TRBD1 (5 bases). V lost 5 bases and J lost 0, with 11 bases in between. In germline, CDR1 is GTSNPN, CDR2 SVGIG (reference sequence). CDR3 length equals 14 residues.